The T cell receptor beta chain under discussion was sequenced for a study of blood T cell repertoires in COVID-19. Study context: Donors in the United States, Italy and Spain gave samples during acute or convalescent COVID-19.

Some clones are missing from TCRdb's copy, which holds only in-frame ones; the method was immunoSEQ multiplex PCR. The repertoire holds roughly 200,000 clones, approximately 86% seen once, with roughly 4.5% in the top ten. This CDR3 has 19 residues. V gave up 1 base and J gave up 6 bases; unmatched junction bases: 15. CDR1 and CDR2 from the germline V gene are LGHDT and YNNKEL (reference sequence). Participants came from some 23 US areas, aged roughly 18 to 95 years. V and J are TRBV3-1 (or the pseudogene TRBV3-2) and TRBJ1-6, with 7 bases that match TRBD1. The sequenced material came from PBMCs or T cells enriched from blood (not recorded which). This TCR came from a woman in her thirties who had been exposed to COVID-19. In nucleotides, the CDR3 is TGTGCCAGCAGCCAAGGCCATCAACAGGGGAGATACGGTAATTCACCCCTCCACTTT. It translates to CASSQGHQQGRYGNSPLHF.